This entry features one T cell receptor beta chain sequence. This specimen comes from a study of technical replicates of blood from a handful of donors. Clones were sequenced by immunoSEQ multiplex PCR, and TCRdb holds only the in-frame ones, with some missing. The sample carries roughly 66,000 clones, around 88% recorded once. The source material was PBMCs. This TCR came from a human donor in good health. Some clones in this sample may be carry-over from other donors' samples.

This chain's CDR3 is CASSSGGAPDTQYF. The CDR3 coding sequence is TGTGCCAGCAGTAGCGGGGGGGCCCCAGATACGCAGTATTTT. The chain carries TRBV2 and TRBJ2-3, with 10 bases fitting TRBD2. Germline CDR1 is SNHLY and CDR2 is FYNNEI. V was pared by 5 bases and J by 4 bases, with 3 bases of the junction left unmatched. The CDR3 extends over 14 amino acids.